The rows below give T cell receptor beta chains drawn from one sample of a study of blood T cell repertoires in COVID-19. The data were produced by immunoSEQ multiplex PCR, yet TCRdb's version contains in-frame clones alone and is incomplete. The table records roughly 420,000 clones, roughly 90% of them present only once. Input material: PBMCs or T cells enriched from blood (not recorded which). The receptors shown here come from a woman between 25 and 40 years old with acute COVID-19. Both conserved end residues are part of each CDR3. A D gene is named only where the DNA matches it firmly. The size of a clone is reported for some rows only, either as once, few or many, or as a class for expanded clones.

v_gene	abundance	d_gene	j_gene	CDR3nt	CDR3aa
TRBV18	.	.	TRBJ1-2	TGTGCCAGCTCACCGGGGCAGGGCGATGGCTACACCTTC	CASSPGQGDGYTF
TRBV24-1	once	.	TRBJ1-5	TGTGCCACCACTGCAGGTAGCAATCAGCCCCAGCATTTT	CATTAGSNQPQHF
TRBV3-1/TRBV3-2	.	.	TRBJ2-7	TGTGCCAGCAGCCAAGATCCGGGGAAAAGCTACGAGCAGTACTTC	CASSQDPGKSYEQYF
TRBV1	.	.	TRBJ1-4	TGCACCAGCAGCCAAGGTTCACAGGGGGATGAAAAACTGTTTTTT	CTSSQGSQGDEKLFF
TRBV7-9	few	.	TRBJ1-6	TGTGCCAGCAGCTTCTCTCTGAGTTCACCCCTCCACTTT	CASSFSLSSPLHF
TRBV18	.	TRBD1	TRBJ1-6	TGTGCCAGCTCACCTGGGACAGGGGGTTCCTATAATTCACCCCTCCACTTT	CASSPGTGGSYNSPLHF
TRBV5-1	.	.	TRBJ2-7	TGCGCCAGCAGCTCGGGGACTGTGCAGTACTTC	CASSSGTVQYF
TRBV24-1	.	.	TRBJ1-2	TGTGCCACCCCATTAGACAGGTCTTACTATGGCTACACCTTC	CATPLDRSYYGYTF
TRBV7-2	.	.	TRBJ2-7	TGTGCCAGCAGCCCTCCGGTTTCCGGTAACTACGAGCAGTACTTC	CASSPPVSGNYEQYF
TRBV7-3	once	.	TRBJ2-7	TGTGCCAGCAGCCTCGTGGCAGGGGGGACCTACGAGCAGTACTTC	CASSLVAGGTYEQYF
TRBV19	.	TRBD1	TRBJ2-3	TGTGCCAGTAGTATCCGGACAGGGGGTACAGATACGCAGTATTTT	CASSIRTGGTDTQYF
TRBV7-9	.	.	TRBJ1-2	TGTGCCAGCAGCTTAGAATCCCAGGGGGGCTACACCTTC	CASSLESQGGYTF
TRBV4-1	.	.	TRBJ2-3	TGCGCCAGCAGCCAAGGTCTTCGGTCTGGCACAGATACGCAGTATTTT	CASSQGLRSGTDTQYF
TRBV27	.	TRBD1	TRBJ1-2	TGTGCCAGCAGTTTCAGGGGGAACTATGGCTACACCTTC	CASSFRGNYGYTF
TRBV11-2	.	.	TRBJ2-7	TGTGCCAGCAGCTTAATCGGGGACGAGCAGTACTTC	CASSLIGDEQYF
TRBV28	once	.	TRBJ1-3	TGTGCCAGCAGTCTCTGGACAAGCAATCGAAACACCATATATTTT	CASSLWTSNRNTIYF
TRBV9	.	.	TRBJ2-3	TGTGCCAGCAGCGTAGCTGGCGGATACTCCACAGATACGCAGTATTTT	CASSVAGGYSTDTQYF
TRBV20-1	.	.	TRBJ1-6	TGCAGTGCTAGTTCAGGGGCCCTCTATAATTCACCCCTCCACTTT	CSASSGALYNSPLHF
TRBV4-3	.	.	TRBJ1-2	TGCGCCAGCAGCCAAGAGGGGGGGAGCGGCGGCTACACCTTC	CASSQEGGSGGYTF
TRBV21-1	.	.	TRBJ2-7	TGTGCCAGCACCCGGACAGGGGACGAGCAGTACTTC	CASTRTGDEQYF
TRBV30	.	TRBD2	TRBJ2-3	TGTGCCTGGAGTTTCCCTAGCGGGGGGCCAGATACGCAGTATTTT	CAWSFPSGGPDTQYF
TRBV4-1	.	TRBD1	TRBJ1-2	TGCGCCAGCAGCCAAGATGGGACAGGGGGCCACGCGGGAGGCTACACCTTC	CASSQDGTGGHAGGYTF
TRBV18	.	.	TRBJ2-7	TGTGCCAGCTCACCTTTGGGGCAGAACACCTACGAGCAGTACTTC	CASSPLGQNTYEQYF
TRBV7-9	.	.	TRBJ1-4	TGTGCCAGCAGCTTAGGGGCAGGGGATAATGAAAAACTGTTTTTT	CASSLGAGDNEKLFF
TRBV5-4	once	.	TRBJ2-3	TGTGCCAGCAGCTTGGGGGGCCAGCCAGATACGCAGTATTTT	CASSLGGQPDTQYF
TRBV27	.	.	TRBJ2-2	TGTGCCAGCACTCCCACCACTGCCTTCCCGCCCGGGGAGCTGTTTTTT	CASTPTTAFPPGELFF
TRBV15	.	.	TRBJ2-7	TGTGCCACCAGCAGAGGAGATTTAAGAGGCGAGCAGTACTTC	CATSRGDLRGEQYF
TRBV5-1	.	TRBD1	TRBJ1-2	TGCGCCAGCAGCGTGGGACAGGGGGCTGGCTACACCTTC	CASSVGQGAGYTF
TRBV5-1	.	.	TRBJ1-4	TGCGCCAGCAGGGAGACAGCGAACGATGAAAAACTGTTTTTT	CASRETANDEKLFF
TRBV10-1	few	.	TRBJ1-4	TGCGCCCGTCCGCGGGGGCTCTGTGAAAAACTGTTTTTT	CARPRGLCEKLFF
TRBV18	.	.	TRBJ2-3	TGTGCCAGCTCCCACCAGCAGGGGACAGATACGCAGTATTTT	CASSHQQGTDTQYF
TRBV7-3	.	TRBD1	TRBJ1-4	TGTGCCAGCAGCAAGACAGGGGGCACTAATGAAAAACTGTTTTTT	CASSKTGGTNEKLFF
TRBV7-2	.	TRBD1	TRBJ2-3	TGTGCCAGCAGCTCGGACAGGGGGCTCGATACGCAGTATTTT	CASSSDRGLDTQYF
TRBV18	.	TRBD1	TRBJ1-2	TGTGCCAGCTCTCTGGACAGGGCTAACTATGGCTACACCTTC	CASSLDRANYGYTF
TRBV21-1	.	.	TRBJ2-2	TGTGCCAGCAGCAAAGGGCGGACTAGGTCAAACACCGGGGAGCTGTTTTTT	CASSKGRTRSNTGELFF
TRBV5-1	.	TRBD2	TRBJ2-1	TGCGCCAGCAGCTCAACCCTCAACGCGGGGGGGGCCTACAATGAGCAGTTCTTC	CASSSTLNAGGAYNEQFF
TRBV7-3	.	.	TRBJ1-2	TGTGCCAGCAGCTTAATTCCGGGGAAGGAATATGGCTACACCTTC	CASSLIPGKEYGYTF
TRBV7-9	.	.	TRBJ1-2	TGTGCCAGCAGCCCTACCTATGAGGGCTACACCTTC	CASSPTYEGYTF
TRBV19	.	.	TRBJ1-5	TGTGCCAGTAGTACATCAGGGGGCAATCAGCCCCAGCATTTT	CASSTSGGNQPQHF